This T cell receptor (beta chain) was recovered during a study of T-cell memory formation after mild COVID-19. The germline V gene encodes CDR1 MNHEY and CDR2 SVGAGI. V lost 0 bases, J lost 7 bases, and 16 bases lay in between. There are 16 residues in the CDR3. From the 5' RACE reads, TCRdb called clonotypes with MiXCR, one entry per CDR3 protein. Among 200,000 to 250,000 distinct CDR3 sequences listed, 9.5% were seen once. This clonotype was seen more than once but under ten times. The chain employs TRBV6-5 and TRBJ1-5; a weak D match, TRBD1 (5 bases). Sequencing input: PBMCs or a T cell subset sorted from them (not recorded which). The clonotype comes from a man younger than 30 who had mild COVID-19 (a few samples of this study predate the infection). Cell type and time point are not known. The CDR3 DNA reads TGTGCCAGCAGTTACTCCCCCGGCAGGGCCGACCAGCCCCAGCATTTT. Its protein product is CASSYSPGRADQPQHF.